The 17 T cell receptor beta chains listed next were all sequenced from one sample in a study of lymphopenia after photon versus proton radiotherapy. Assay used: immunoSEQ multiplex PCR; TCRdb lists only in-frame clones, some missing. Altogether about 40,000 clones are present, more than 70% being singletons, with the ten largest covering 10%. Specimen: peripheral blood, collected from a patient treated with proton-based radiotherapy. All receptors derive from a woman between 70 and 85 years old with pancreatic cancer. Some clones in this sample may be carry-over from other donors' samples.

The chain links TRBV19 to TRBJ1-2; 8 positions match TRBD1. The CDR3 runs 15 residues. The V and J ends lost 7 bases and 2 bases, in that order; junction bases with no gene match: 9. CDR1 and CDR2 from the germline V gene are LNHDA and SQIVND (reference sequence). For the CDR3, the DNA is TGTGCCAGTATCCCTGGGACAGGCGACAACTATGGCTACACCTTC. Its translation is CASIPGTGDNYGYTF.

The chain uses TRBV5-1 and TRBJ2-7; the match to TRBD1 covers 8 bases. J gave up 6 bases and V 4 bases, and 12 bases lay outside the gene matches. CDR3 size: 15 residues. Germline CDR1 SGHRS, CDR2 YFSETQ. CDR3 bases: TGCGCCAGCAGCGAACAACAGGGGGGTATGAGCGAGCAGTACTTC. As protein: CASSEQQGGMSEQYF.

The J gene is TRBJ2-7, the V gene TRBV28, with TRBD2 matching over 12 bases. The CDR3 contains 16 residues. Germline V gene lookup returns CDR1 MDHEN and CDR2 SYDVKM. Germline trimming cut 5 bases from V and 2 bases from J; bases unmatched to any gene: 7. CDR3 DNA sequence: TGTGCCAGCAGTCCTACTAGCGGGAGGACCACCTACGAGCAGTACTTC. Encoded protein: CASSPTSGRTTYEQYF.

The CDR3: CASSRNPGQGADEQYF. CDR3 bases: TGCGCCAGCAGCCGCAATCCGGGACAGGGTGCGGACGAGCAGTACTTC. V and J are TRBV4-1 and TRBJ2-5; 9 nucleotides match TRBD1. The J call may be mistaken, given a closer DNA end match to TRBJ2-7. The CDR3 consists of 16 residues. Germline V gene data show CDR1 as MGHRA and CDR2 as YSYEKL.

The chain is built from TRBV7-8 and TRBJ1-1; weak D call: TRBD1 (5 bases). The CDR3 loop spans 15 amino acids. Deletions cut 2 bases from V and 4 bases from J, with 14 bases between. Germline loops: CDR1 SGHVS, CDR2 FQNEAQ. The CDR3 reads CASSLSRDLGTEAFF. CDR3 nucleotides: TGTGCCAGCAGCTTATCACGGGACCTGGGCACTGAAGCTTTCTTT. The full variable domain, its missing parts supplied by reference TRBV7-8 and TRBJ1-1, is GAGVSQSPRYKVAKRGQDVALRCDPISGHVSLFWYQQALGQGPEFLTYFQNEAQLDKSGLPSDRFFAERPEGSVSTLKIQRTQQEDSAVYLCASSLSRDLGTEAFFGQGTRLTVV.

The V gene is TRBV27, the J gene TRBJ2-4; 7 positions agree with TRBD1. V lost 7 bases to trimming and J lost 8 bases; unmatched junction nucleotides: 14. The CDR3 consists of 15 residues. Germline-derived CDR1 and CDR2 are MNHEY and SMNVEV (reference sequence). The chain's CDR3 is CASTIRGGIGYIQYF. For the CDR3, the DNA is TGTGCCAGCACCATAAGAGGGGGCATTGGGTACATTCAGTACTTC.

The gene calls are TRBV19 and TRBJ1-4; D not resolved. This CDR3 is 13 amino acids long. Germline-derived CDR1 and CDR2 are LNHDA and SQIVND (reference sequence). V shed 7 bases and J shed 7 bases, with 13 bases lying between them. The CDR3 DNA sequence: TGTGCCAGTATCGGGCATTACGGTGAAAAACTGTTTTTT. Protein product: CASIGHYGEKLFF.

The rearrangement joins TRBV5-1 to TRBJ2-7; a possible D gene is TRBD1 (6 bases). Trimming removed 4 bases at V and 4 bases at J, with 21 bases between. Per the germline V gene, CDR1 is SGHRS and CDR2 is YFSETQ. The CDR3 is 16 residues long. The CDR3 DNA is TGCGCCAGCAGCAACCCTTCCTCGGACAGTGTATACGAGCAGTACTTC. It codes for CASSNPSSDSVYEQYF.

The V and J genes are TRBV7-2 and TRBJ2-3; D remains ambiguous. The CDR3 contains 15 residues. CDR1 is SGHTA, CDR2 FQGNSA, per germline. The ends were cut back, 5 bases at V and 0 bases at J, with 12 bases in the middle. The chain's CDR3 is CASSLTATSTDTQYF. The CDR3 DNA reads TGTGCCAGCAGCCTGACGGCCACGAGCACAGATACGCAGTATTTT. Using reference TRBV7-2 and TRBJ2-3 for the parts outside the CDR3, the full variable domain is GAGVSQSPSNKVTEKGKDVELRCDPISGHTALYWYRQSLGQGLEFLIYFQGNSAPDKSGLPSDRFSAERTGGSVSTLTIQRTQQEDSAVYLCASSLTATSTDTQYFGPGTRLTVL.

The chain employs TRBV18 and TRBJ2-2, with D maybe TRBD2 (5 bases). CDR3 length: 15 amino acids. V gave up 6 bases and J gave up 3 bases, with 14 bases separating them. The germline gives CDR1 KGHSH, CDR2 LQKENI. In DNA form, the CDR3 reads TGTGCCAGCTCGGAATTTCGGGGAGACACCGGGGAGCTGTTTTTT. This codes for CASSEFRGDTGELFF.

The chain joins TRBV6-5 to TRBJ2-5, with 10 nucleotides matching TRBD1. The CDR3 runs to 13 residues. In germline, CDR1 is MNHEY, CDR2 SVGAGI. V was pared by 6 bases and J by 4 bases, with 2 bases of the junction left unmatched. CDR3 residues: CASRTGGRETQYF. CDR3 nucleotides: TGTGCCAGCAGGACAGGGGGCAGAGAGACCCAGTACTTC.

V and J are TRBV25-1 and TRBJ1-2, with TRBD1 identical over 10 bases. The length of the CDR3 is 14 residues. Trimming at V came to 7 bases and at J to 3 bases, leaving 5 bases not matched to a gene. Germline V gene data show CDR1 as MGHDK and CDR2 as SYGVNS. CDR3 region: CASIRTGGYYGYTF. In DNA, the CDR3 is TGTGCCAGCATTCGGACAGGGGGATACTATGGCTACACCTTC.

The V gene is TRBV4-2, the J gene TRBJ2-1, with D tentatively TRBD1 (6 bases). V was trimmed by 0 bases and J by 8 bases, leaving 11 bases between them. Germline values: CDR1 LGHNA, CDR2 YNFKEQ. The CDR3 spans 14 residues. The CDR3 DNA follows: TGTGCCAGCAGCCAAGAAGTACAGGGCTATGAGCAGTTCTTC. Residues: CASSQEVQGYEQFF.

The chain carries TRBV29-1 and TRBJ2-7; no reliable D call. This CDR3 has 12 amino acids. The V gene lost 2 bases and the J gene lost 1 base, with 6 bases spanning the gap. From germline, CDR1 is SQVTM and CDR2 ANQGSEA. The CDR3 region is CSVELVSYEQYF. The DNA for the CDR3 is TGCAGCGTTGAATTGGTTTCCTACGAGCAGTACTTC.

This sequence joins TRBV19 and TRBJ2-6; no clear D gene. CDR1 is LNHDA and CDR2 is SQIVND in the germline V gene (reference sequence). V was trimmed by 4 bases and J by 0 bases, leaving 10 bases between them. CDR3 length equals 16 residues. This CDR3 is CASSTGPHSGANVLTF. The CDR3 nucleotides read TGTGCCAGTAGTACCGGGCCTCACTCTGGGGCCAACGTCCTGACTTTC.

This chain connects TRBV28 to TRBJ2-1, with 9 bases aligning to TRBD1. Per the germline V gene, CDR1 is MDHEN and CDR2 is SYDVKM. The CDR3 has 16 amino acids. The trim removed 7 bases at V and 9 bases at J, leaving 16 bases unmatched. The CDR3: CASTHWDREGMVEQFF. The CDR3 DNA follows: TGTGCCAGCACCCACTGGGACAGGGAAGGAATGGTTGAGCAGTTCTTC. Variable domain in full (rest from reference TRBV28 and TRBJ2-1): DVKVTQSSRYLVKRTGEKVFLECVQDMDHENMFWYRQDPGLGLRLIYFSYDVKMKEKGDIPEGYSVSREKKERFSLILESASTNQTSMYLCASTHWDREGMVEQFFGPGTRLTVL.

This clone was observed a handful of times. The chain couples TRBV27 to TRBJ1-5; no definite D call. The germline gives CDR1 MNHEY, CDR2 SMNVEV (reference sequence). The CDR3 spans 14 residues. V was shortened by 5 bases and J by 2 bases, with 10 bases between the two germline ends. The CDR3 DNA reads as TGTGCCAGCAGTCCGGTCGGCGGCAATCAGCCCCAGCATTTT. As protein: CASSPVGGNQPQHF.